This T cell receptor beta chain was documented in a study of T cells after yellow fever vaccination. Only a few counts were recorded for this clonotype. One entry per CDR3 protein results from TCRdb running MiXCR on the 5' RACE reads. The sample carries more than 300,000 distinct CDR3 sequences, around 6.8% recorded once. Trimming left V 3 bases short and J 0 bases short, with 5 bases between. This CDR3 contains 14 residues. The chain couples TRBV12-3 or TRBV12-4 to TRBJ2-2; D call uncertain. This clonotype originated in a man between 18 and 29 years old who received the YFV17D yellow fever vaccine. The input for sequencing was PBMCs, taken roughly 47 days after the first yellow fever vaccination. The CDR3 region has the DNA TGTGCCAGCAGTTTCGAGGCGAACACCGGGGAGCTGTTTTTT. The encoded protein is CASSFEANTGELFF.